These 5 T cell receptor beta chains share one sample of origin, sequenced in a study of T cell repertoires in breast cancer. Primers covering all TCR V genes were used in emulsion RT-PCR on CD8+ T cells. A second nested PCR with blocking oligonucleotides suppressed unpaired genes. TCRdb called the emulsion pairing reads again in MiXCR, with one record for every CDR3 protein. This repertoire shows 4,000 to 5,000 distinct CDR3 sequences, approximately 40% found once; its top ten account for 34%. The sequenced material came from CD8+ T cells. All receptors derive from a pool of human donors with breast cancer or a healthy control (not recorded which).

Many counts were recorded for this clonotype. The rearrangement joins TRBV4-1 to TRBJ1-2; the match to TRBD1 covers 12 bases. This CDR3 has 18 amino acids. V dropped 3 bases and J dropped 3; count of bases not matched to a gene: 11. The germline gives CDR1 MGHRA, CDR2 YSYEKL. The DNA for the CDR3 is TGCGCCAGCAGCCACCACTTTCCGGGGACAGGGGGCGACTATGGCTACACCTTC. Translated: CASSHHFPGTGGDYGYTF.

This clonotype was detected only a few times. The chain uses TRBV7-8 and TRBJ1-5; 10 bases map to TRBD1. This CDR3 region has 16 residues. Germline assignment: CDR1 SGHVS and CDR2 FQNEAQ. V dropped 5 bases and J dropped 1; count of bases not matched to a gene: 5. This CDR3 is CASSPGGQGSNQPQHF. Written as DNA, the CDR3 is TGTGCCAGCAGCCCTGGGGGACAGGGGAGCAATCAGCCCCAGCATTTT.

The genes are TRBV29-1 and TRBJ2-7; unclear D gene. The length of the CDR3 is 12 residues. The germline V gene encodes CDR1 SQVTM and CDR2 ANQGSEA. V gave up 4 bases and J gave up 0 bases, with 7 bases separating them. CDR3 DNA: TGCAGCGTTGTATCGACCTCCTACGAGCAGTACTTC. Protein: CSVVSTSYEQYF.

This chain connects TRBV12-3 or TRBV12-4 to TRBJ2-5; TRBD1 agrees at 7 bases. This CDR3 has 14 residues. Trimming at V came to 5 bases and at J to 1 base, leaving 4 bases not matched to a gene. The CDR3 region is CASSRRQGQETQYF. DNA of the CDR3: TGTGCCAGCAGTCGGAGACAGGGCCAAGAGACCCAGTACTTC.

The chain employs TRBV2 and TRBJ1-5, with unresolved D. The CDR3 consists of 14 residues. Germline lookup yields CDR1 SNHLY and CDR2 FYNNEI. The V and J ends lost 5 bases and 4 bases respectively, with 12 bases between them. CDR3 sequence (DNA): TGTGCCAGCAGTTCCCCTACGGGGAATCAGCCCCAGCATTTT. Protein: CASSSPTGNQPQHF.